This T cell receptor beta chain was obtained from a study of a mutant IDH1 vaccine in newly diagnosed glioma. Study context: Prior therapy was radiotherapy, temozolomide, or both; most received both. Broader study findings: Across multiple MHC alleles, 80% to 95% of patients had vaccine-induced responses. Changes to the top peripheral T cell clonotypes appeared unrelated to pseudoprogression.

A word on this clone: Its cognate antigen is unknown.

The method was immunoSEQ multiplex PCR; TCRdb's version includes in-frame clones alone and lacks a portion of them. The repertoire holds about 33,000 clones, with around 85% as singletons. Described time point: baseline, week 1 (first vaccination visit). This sample's treatment: pre-vaccination baseline after standard-of-care therapy. Trimming pared 1 base from V and 4 bases from J, leaving 8 bases between. This CDR3 is built from 14 residues. Looked up from germline, CDR1 is SNHLY and CDR2 is FYNNEI. V is TRBV2 and J is TRBJ2-1; D is ambiguous. This sequence originates from a middle-aged woman with glioma. The starting material was PBMCs, obtained from a glioma patient treated with radiotherapy, temozolomide or both. CDR3: CASSEGGSYNEQFF. DNA of the CDR3: TGTGCCAGCAGTGAAGGGGGATCGTACAATGAGCAGTTCTTC.